This T cell receptor beta chain was retrieved from a study of shared clonotypes between healthy human individuals. This clone has just a few counts. Its antigen remains unknown. General observations from the study: The generation probabilities recorded for non-shared clonotypes fell below those of clonotypes shared by all four donors. In general, naive subsets displayed greater estimated richness than memory subsets did.

Authors' processing steps: Junction-only sequences without quality scores came from ImmunoSEQ, so filtering differed. Produced via immunoSEQ multiplex PCR; TCRdb's table is partial and in-frame only. D and trimming come from the DNA, and the V and J calls and clone size come from that table. The sample yields under 650,000 clones, 90% to 97% seen once. The TCR originated in a woman aged 25 to 39 in good health. The material sequenced was naive CD4+ T cells sorted from blood. The subset is: CD45RA+ positively selected.

The chain's CDR3 is CASSLAGPGEQYF. CDR3 in DNA: TGCGCCAGCAGTCTAGCGGGACCTGGCGAGCAGTACTTC. The V and J genes are TRBV4-1 and TRBJ2-7; 9 bases line up with TRBD2. Germline V lookup: CDR1 MGHRA, CDR2 YSYEKL. The CDR3 length is 13 residues. Trimming cost V 6 bases and J 6 bases; bases outside gene matches: 6.